This entry lists 5 T cell receptor beta chains sequenced from one sample in a study of CD8+CD57+ T cells in acquired aplastic anemia. Before being chosen for sequencing, patients had shown CD8+CD57+ cell expansion by flow cytometry. TCR beta VDJ and CDR3 profiles were obtained from a genomic DNA template. TCRdb redid the calling of the reads with MiXCR, one entry per CDR3 protein. The table includes about 150,000 distinct CDR3 sequences, about 48% detected once. The sequenced sample consisted of sorted CD4+, CD8+, or CD8+CD57+ T cells (not recorded which) from PBMCs. The receptors stem from a human donor with aplastic anemia.

This clonotype was seen only a few times. The J gene is TRBJ2-1, the V gene TRBV15; D gene ambiguous. CDR3 length: 12 amino acids. The V end lost 4 bases, the J end lost 10 bases, and 11 bases lay between the germline ends. Germline loops: CDR1 LNHNV, CDR2 YYDKDF (reference sequence). CDR3 coding DNA: TGTGCCACCAGCAACCGACGGGCGGAGCAGTTCTTC. Residues: CATSNRRAEQFF. The whole variable domain, filled in from reference TRBV15 and TRBJ2-1, reads DAMVIQNPRYQVTQFGKPVTLSCSQTLNHNVMYWYQQKSSQAPKLLFHYYDKDFNNEADTPDNFQSRRPNTSFCFLDIRSPGLGDTAMYLCATSNRRAEQFFGPGTRLTVL.

This chain uses TRBV20-1 with TRBJ2-3; no definite D call. Trimming removed 3 bases at V and 0 bases at J, with 10 bases between. The CDR3 length is 14 residues. Germline-derived CDR1 and CDR2 are DFQATT and SNEGSKA (reference sequence). Here the CDR3 reads CSARIGPSTDTQYF. CDR3 DNA sequence: TGCAGTGCTAGGATTGGCCCTAGCACAGATACGCAGTATTTT.

V is TRBV15 and J is TRBJ1-5; a possible D gene is TRBD1 (5 bases). Trimming took 0 bases from V and 5 from J, leaving 11 bases between them. Germline V gives CDR1 LNHNV, CDR2 YYDKDF (reference sequence). The length of the CDR3 is 15 residues. Written as DNA, the CDR3 is TGTGCCACCAGCAGAGATCGGGGGTGGGATCAGCCCCAGCATTTT. As protein: CATSRDRGWDQPQHF. Together with reference TRBV15 and TRBJ1-5, the CDR3 gives the full variable domain: DAMVIQNPRYQVTQFGKPVTLSCSQTLNHNVMYWYQQKSSQAPKLLFHYYDKDFNNEADTPDNFQSRRPNTSFCFLDIRSPGLGDTAMYLCATSRDRGWDQPQHFGDGTRLSIL.

This clonotype showed up just a few times. A much larger clone differs by one base, so this may be a read error. The J gene is TRBJ2-1, the V gene TRBV11-2, with a weak D call TRBD2 (7 bases). The germline V gene encodes CDR1 SGHAT and CDR2 FQNNGV. The CDR3 runs 15 residues. CDR3 bases: TGTGCCAGCAGCTCCGGGGGGCGCTCCTACAATGAGCAGTCCTTC. Translating it yields CASSSGGRSYNEQSF.

This clonotype was observed at least ten times. The chain recombines TRBV5-1 with TRBJ2-7; 9 bases fit TRBD1. The CDR3 covers 14 residues. Losses at the gene ends were 5 bases for V and 5 bases for J; bases not matched to a gene: 8. In germline, CDR1 is SGHRS, CDR2 YFSETQ. This chain's CDR3 is CASRAGTGRNEQYF. DNA of the CDR3: TGCGCCAGCAGGGCCGGGACAGGGCGTAACGAGCAGTACTTC.